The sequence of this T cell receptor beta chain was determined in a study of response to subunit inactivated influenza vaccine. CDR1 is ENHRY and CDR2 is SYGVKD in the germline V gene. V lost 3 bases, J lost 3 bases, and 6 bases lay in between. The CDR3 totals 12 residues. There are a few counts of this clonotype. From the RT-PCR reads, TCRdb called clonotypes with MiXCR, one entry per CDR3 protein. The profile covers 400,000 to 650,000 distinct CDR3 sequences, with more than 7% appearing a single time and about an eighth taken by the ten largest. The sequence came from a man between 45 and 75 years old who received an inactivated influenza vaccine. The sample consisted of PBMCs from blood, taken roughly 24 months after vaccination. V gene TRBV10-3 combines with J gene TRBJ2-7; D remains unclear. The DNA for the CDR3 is TGTGCCATCAGTGAACAGAACTACGAGCAGTACTTC. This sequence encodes CAISEQNYEQYF.